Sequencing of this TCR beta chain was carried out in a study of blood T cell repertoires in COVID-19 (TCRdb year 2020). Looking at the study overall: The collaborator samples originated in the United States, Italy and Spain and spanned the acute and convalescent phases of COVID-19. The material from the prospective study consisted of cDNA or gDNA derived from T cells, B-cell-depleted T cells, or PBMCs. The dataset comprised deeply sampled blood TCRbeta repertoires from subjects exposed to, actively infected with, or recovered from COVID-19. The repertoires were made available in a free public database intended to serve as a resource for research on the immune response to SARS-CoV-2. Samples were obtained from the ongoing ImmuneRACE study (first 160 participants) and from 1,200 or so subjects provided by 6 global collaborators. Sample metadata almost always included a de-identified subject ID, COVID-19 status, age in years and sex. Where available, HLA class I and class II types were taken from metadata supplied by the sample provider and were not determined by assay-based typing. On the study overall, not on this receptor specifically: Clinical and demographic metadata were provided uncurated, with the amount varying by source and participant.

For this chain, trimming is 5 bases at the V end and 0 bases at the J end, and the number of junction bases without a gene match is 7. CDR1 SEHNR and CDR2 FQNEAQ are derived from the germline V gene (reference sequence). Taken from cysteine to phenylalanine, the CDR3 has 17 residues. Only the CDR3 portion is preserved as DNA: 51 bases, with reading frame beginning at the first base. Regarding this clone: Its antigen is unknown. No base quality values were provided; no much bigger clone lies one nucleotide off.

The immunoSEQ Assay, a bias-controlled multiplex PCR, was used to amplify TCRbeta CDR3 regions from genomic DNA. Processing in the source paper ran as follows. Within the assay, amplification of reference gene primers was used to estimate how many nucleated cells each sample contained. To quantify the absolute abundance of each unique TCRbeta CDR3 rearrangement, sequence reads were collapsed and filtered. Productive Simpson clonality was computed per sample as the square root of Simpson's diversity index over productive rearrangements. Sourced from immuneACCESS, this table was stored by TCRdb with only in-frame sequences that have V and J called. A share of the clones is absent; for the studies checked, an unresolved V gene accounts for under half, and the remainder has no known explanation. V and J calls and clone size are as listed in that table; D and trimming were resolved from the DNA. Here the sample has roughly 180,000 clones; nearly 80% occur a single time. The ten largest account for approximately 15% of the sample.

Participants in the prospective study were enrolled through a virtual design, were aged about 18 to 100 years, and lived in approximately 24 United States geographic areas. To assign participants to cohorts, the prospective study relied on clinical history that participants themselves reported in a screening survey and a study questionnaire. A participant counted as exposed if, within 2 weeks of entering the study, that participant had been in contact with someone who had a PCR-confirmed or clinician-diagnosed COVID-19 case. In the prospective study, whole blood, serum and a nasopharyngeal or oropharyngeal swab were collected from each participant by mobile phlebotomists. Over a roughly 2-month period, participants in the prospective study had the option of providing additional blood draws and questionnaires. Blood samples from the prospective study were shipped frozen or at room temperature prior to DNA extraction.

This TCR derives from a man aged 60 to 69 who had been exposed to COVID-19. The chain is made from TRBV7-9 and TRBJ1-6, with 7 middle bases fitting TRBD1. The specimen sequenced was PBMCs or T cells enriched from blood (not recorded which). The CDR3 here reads CASSTRQGSSYNSPLHF. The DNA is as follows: TGTGCCAGCAGCACGAGACAGGGCAGCTCCTATAATTCACCCCTCCACTTT.